This T cell receptor (beta chain) is from a study of PD-L1 blockade in urothelial cancer. Study-wide context: Prior chemotherapy ranged from 0 to 3 regimens per patient. It was at 3 weeks (second dose) and 6 weeks after treatment start that blood was analyzed. The median number of T cells present in blood samples was 140,000 to 150,000.

A spike-in of synthetic TCR analog templates was added to each PCR. The repertoire was sequenced with immunoSEQ multiplex PCR; TCRdb's copy has only in-frame clones and lacks some. The table lists about 76,000 clones, around 84% of them singletons. The V gene's germline CDR1 is LGHNA and CDR2 YNFKEQ. This CDR3 region has 15 residues. V dropped 4 bases and J dropped 5; count of bases not matched to a gene: 6. The chain links TRBV4-2 to TRBJ2-5; TRBD2 matches 11 bases. This sequence originates from a man between 65 and 79 years old with urothelial cancer. The sequencing used PBMCs, collected around atezolizumab (anti-PD-L1) treatment. CDR3 nucleotides: TGTGCCAGCAGCCTCACTAGCGGGAGCCGTGAGACCCAGTACTTC. Translating gives CASSLTSGSRETQYF.